The TCR beta chain under discussion was sequenced for a study of shared clonotypes between healthy human individuals. With regard to this clone: Its antigen remains unknown.

Germline assignment: CDR1 LNHDA and CDR2 SQIVND (reference sequence). The CDR3 extends over 14 amino acids. Trimming shortened V by 4 bases and J by 5 bases, and 14 bases separated the two germline ends. DNA at about 190 ng, 25,000 to 35,000 T cell genomes, went into sorted-subset replicate PCRs. This table comes from immunoSEQ multiplex PCR, and its TCRdb copy is limited to in-frame clones, with some not included. The data hold 2,100,000 or so clones, with nearly 97% observed a single time. Points from the study as a whole: Sharing across four donors was seen in roughly 5% of naive CD4 clonotypes. Estimated clonotype richness was generally higher in naive than memory subsets.

Those who donated, Caucasian adults without exception, all lived in Nashville, Tennessee. The chain combines TRBV19 with TRBJ1-2; tentatively, D is TRBD1 (5 bases). The source of this sequence is a man aged 18 to 35 in good health. Sequences were obtained from naive CD4+ T cells sorted from blood. Subset: CD45RA+ positively selected. CDR3 nucleotide sequence: TGTGCCAGTAGTACGCCCGGGACGAAATATGGCTACACCTTC. Translating it yields CASSTPGTKYGYTF.